Given below is one T cell receptor beta chain in context. This clonotype was detected many times. The antigen this receptor binds is unknown. No much larger clone exists at a distance of one base, and base qualities are not known. The library was generated by PCR. The listed sequencing device is Illumina HiSeq 2500. TCR libraries were prepared with molecular barcoding, using unique molecular identifiers to normalize TCRbeta repertoire quantification. TCRdb trimmed the raw reads at Q25, called clones with MiXCR and kept productive beta chains. Each entry merges the rows of one CDR3 protein and shows their most common DNA and genes. This sample has around 800,000 distinct CDR3 sequences in its table, and approximately 15% of those were observed once. The ten largest account for approximately 4.5% of the sample. CDR1 DFQATT and CDR2 SNEGSKA are derived from the germline V gene (reference sequence). V ends up 6 bases short and J 7 bases short, with an unmatched junction base count of 6. The CDR3 goes from the cysteine to the phenylalanine over 14 residues. Here the CDR3 DNA is all that survives: 42 bases in frame from base 1.

These data belong to a study of T-cell reconstitution after alpha-beta-depleted transplantation in children listed by TCRdb under 2016. As for the study more broadly: The study quantitatively tracked T-cell immune reconstitution after TCRalphabeta/CD19-depleted allogeneic hematopoietic cell transplantation in children using TCR repertoire profiling.

Broader findings and caveats from the paper: The apparently early recovery of alphabetaT-cell counts about two months after transplant reportedly depended on only several hundred rapidly expanded clones that came from non-depleted graft cells. Over subsequent months, a decline in hyperexpanded clone frequencies was noted, and after one year, T-cell counts and TCRbeta diversity were mostly ascribed to newly produced T cells. In some patients, high TCRbeta diversity at day 60 was attributed to recipient T cells and intrathymic progenitors that had survived conditioning.

The sample's treatment or condition label is to be understood as: allogeneic hematopoietic cell transplantation with graft depleted of TCRalphabeta T cells and CD19 B cells. The transplant recipients were children given TCRalphabeta/CD19-depleted allogeneic hematopoietic cell grafts. The sequence was collected from a male patient between 5 and 17 years old who had a stem cell transplant for acute lymphoblastic leukemia, so the T cells may come from the graft donor. Sample: PBMCs, mostly from graft donor cells, taken 360 days after TCRalphabeta/CD19-depleted stem cell transplant. The chain links TRBV20-1 with TRBJ2-4; the junction holds 13 bases that match TRBD2. CDR3 reads: CSARLAGGRNIQYF. DNA sequence: TGCAGTGCAAGACTAGCGGGAGGCCGGAACATTCAGTACTTC.